This T cell receptor (beta chain) came from a study of blood T cells in healthy people across ages. The authors ran a second PCR of roughly 6 to 12 cycles using a sample-barcoded 5' primer and a J-beta primer mix. MiXCR, applied by TCRdb to the 5' RACE reads, yields one record per CDR3 protein. The repertoire holds hundreds of thousands of distinct CDR3 sequences, with around 31% as singletons. To note about this clonotype: The target antigen is unknown.

Study-level points and caveats: Estimates of diversity drawn from one million T cells were considered underestimates. Expanded clonotype changes were possibly confounded by unknown donor CMV status.

The sequencing input was blood. The sequence was collected from a woman aged 80 or over in good health.

The CDR3 here is CASSVGGNYNEQFF. CDR3 nucleotides: TGTGCCAGCAGCGTAGGAGGTAACTACAATGAGCAGTTCTTC. J is TRBJ2-1 and V is TRBV9; D is ambiguous. CDR3 size: 14 residues. V dropped 0 bases and J dropped 3 bases, with 7 bases sitting between them. From germline, CDR1 is SGDLS and CDR2 YYNGEE.